A single sample is the source of the 18 T cell receptor beta chains below, sequenced in a study of beta chain features in type 1 diabetes. Study-wide results and limits: TCRB CDR3s were moderately but significantly shorter in Type 1 diabetes patients in all four CD4+ subsets.

Their recognized antigens are unknown. Isolated RNA was reverse transcribed in full, so expressed TCRB transcripts were sequenced. Assay used: immunoSEQ multiplex PCR; TCRdb lists only in-frame clones, some missing. The data show more than 300,000 clones, with approximately 9.9% seen just once and approximately 1% held by the top ten. Sequencing was carried out using central memory CD4+ T cells from blood. The receptors originated from a young man with type 1 diabetes.

The gene calls are TRBV5-6 and TRBJ2-7; no clear D. With 3 bases removed from V and 0 bases from J, the gap between germline ends came to 16 bases. CDR3 size: 16 residues. Germline V gene sequence: CDR1 SGHDT, CDR2 YYEEEE. The CDR3 sequence: CASSSTTWGSSYEQYF. The CDR3 nucleotides read TGTGCCAGCAGCTCTACAACGTGGGGAAGCTCCTACGAGCAGTACTTC.

This clone showed up just a few times. The chain recombines TRBV4-1 with TRBJ1-1; D is unclear. CDR1 MGHRA and CDR2 YSYEKL come from the germline V gene. This CDR3 contains 14 residues. The germline V and J ends were trimmed by 0 bases and 1 base, with 6 bases remaining between them. The CDR3 nucleotides are TGCGCCAGCAGCCAAGAGGCAGGGAACACTGAAGCTTTCTTT. Its translation is CASSQEAGNTEAFF.

The rearrangement uses TRBV30 and TRBJ1-1, with unresolved D. V was trimmed by 0 bases and J by 6 bases, leaving 11 bases between them. The CDR3 contains 13 residues. Germline V gene data show CDR1 as GTSNPN and CDR2 as SVGIG (reference sequence). CDR3 DNA sequence: TGTGCCTGGAGTGTAGGTGCCGGGGCTGAAGCTTTCTTT. Its translation: CAWSVGAGAEAFF.

The J gene is TRBJ2-3, the V gene TRBV6-5; D ambiguous. Looked up from germline, CDR1 is MNHEY and CDR2 is SVGAGI. The V end was cut by 0 bases, the J end by 0 bases, with 10 bases between. The CDR3 has 16 amino acids. Here the CDR3 reads CASSYSHFSSTDTQYF. In DNA, the CDR3 is TGTGCCAGCAGTTACTCGCATTTTTCTAGCACAGATACGCAGTATTTT.

This clone occurred many times. Other DNA variants within this sample encode the same CDR3. The gene calls are TRBV30 and TRBJ2-3; the match to TRBD2 covers 9 bases. CDR1 is GTSNPN, CDR2 SVGIG, per germline (reference sequence). V was pared by 0 bases and J by 4 bases, with 5 bases of the junction left unmatched. The CDR3 loop spans 15 amino acids. Here the CDR3 reads CAWSVGAGGPDTQYF. DNA for the CDR3: TGTGCCTGGAGTGTCGGAGCGGGGGGCCCAGATACGCAGTATTTT. Filled out from reference TRBV30 and TRBJ2-3, the complete variable domain reads SQTIHQWPATLVQPVGSPLSLECTVEGTSNPNLYWYRQAAGRGLQLLFYSVGIGQISSEVPQNLSASRPQDRQFILSSKKLLLSDSGFYLCAWSVGAGGPDTQYFGPGTRLTVL.

This clone was counted between two and nine times. This sequence joins TRBV19 and TRBJ1-5, with a tentative D call TRBD1 (5 bases). This CDR3 region has 15 residues. Germline assignment: CDR1 LNHDA and CDR2 SQIVND (reference sequence). V lost 1 base, J lost 3 bases, and 10 bases lay in between. The CDR3 coding sequence is TGTGCCAGTAGTATAGTCCTCAGGGACAATCAGCCCCAGCATTTT. Encoded protein: CASSIVLRDNQPQHF.

The chain uses TRBV5-1 and TRBJ2-3; maybe TRBD2 (5 bases). V lost 1 base and J lost 2, with 8 bases in between. Germline CDR1 is SGHRS and CDR2 is YFSETQ. The CDR3 length is 14 residues. CDR3 protein: CASSLTAVTDTQYF. The CDR3 bases are TGCGCCAGCAGCTTGACAGCGGTCACAGATACGCAGTATTTT.

This clone was detected many times. This chain uses TRBV11-2 with TRBJ2-1; TRBD2 aligns across 12 bases. The V gene's germline CDR1 is SGHAT and CDR2 FQNNGV. After removal of 4 bases from V and 7 bases from J, the junction contained 5 bases not matched to a gene. This CDR3 is built from 15 residues. This chain's CDR3 is CASSSGLAGSNEQFF. The CDR3 coding sequence is TGTGCCAGCAGCTCGGGACTAGCGGGCAGTAATGAGCAGTTCTTC.

This clone was detected many times. The chain employs TRBV4-3 and TRBJ2-3; 9 nucleotides agree with TRBD1. This CDR3 spans 16 amino acids. Germline V lookup: CDR1 LGHNA, CDR2 YSLEER. Trimming took 2 bases from V and 7 from J; bases not matched to a gene: 10. CDR3 in DNA: TGCGCCAGCAGCCAAATACAGGGACAGGGTAAAAATACGCAGTATTTT. Translation gives CASSQIQGQGKNTQYF.

This clone has more than one count but fewer than ten. The chain employs TRBV14 and TRBJ1-1; possible D gene TRBD1, 6 bases. Trimming stripped 0 bases from V and 6 bases from J, with 17 bases between. Germline CDR1 and CDR2: SGHDN and FVKESK. The CDR3 is 16 residues long. CDR3 amino acids: CASSQDLWGLFAEAFF. The CDR3 DNA follows: TGTGCCAGCAGCCAAGATCTATGGGGGCTGTTCGCTGAAGCTTTCTTT. Together with reference TRBV14 and TRBJ1-1, the CDR3 gives the full variable domain: EAGVTQFPSHSVIEKGQTVTLRCDPISGHDNLYWYRRVMGKEIKFLLHFVKESKQDESGMPNNRFLAERTGGTYSTLKVQPAELEDSGVYFCASSQDLWGLFAEAFFGQGTRLTVV.

This clone has at least ten counts. The chain couples TRBV16 to TRBJ2-1; no firm D call. Germline-derived CDR1 and CDR2 are KGHSY and FQNENV. This CDR3 has 11 residues. V lost 4 bases and J lost 5, with 3 bases in between. In DNA form, the CDR3 reads TGTGCCAGCAGCCTTGACAATGAGCAGTTCTTC. Residues: CASSLDNEQFF.

On this clone: With a much larger clone just one base away, this may be a read error. This rearrangement joins TRBV9 to TRBJ2-5; 12 nucleotides match TRBD1. Germline loops: CDR1 SGDLS, CDR2 YYNGEE. Trimming removed 6 bases from V and 11 bases from J; junction bases left unmatched: 14. CDR3 size: 15 residues. CDR3 sequence: CASNEAGTGGLQQYF. The CDR3 coding sequence is TGTGCCAGCAACGAGGCCGGGACAGGGGGCCTACAGCAGTACTTC.

This clone showed up many times. The chain uses TRBV7-9 and TRBJ2-1; 8 nucleotides agree with TRBD1. Germline CDR1 is SEHNR and CDR2 is FQNEAQ (reference sequence). The CDR3 sequence is 15 residues long. V lost 5 bases and J lost 7; bases outside the gene matches: 10. The CDR3 region has the DNA TGTGCCAGCAGCCCCCCAGGGGGCAGAGGGAATGAGCAGTTCTTC. Amino acid sequence: CASSPPGGRGNEQFF.

This clone was detected a few times. V and J are TRBV30 and TRBJ2-3; D is uncertain. Trimming took 0 bases from V and 1 from J, leaving 5 bases between them. Germline V lookup: CDR1 GTSNPN, CDR2 SVGIG (reference sequence). The CDR3 length is 13 residues. This CDR3 reads CAWSVDGTDTQYF. CDR3 bases: TGTGCCTGGAGTGTTGATGGCACAGATACGCAGTATTTT.

This clone was counted ten times or more. The V and J genes are TRBV10-3 and TRBJ1-4, with D possibly TRBD1 on 5 matching bases. The CDR3 has 13 amino acids. Deletions cut 9 bases from V and 5 bases from J, with 13 bases between. Germline CDR1 and CDR2: ENHRY and SYGVKD. The CDR3 nucleotides are TGTGCCATTGCCAGGGTCGAGAATGAAAAACTGTTTTTT. This sequence encodes CAIARVENEKLFF.

The table lists this clone with a few counts. The chain carries TRBV5-6 and TRBJ2-1; weak D call: TRBD1 (5 bases). The V gene's germline CDR1 is SGHDT and CDR2 YYEEEE. This CDR3 comprises 13 residues. Deletions cut 0 bases from V and 9 bases from J, with 10 bases between. Written as DNA, the CDR3 is TGTGCCAGCAGCTTGGCAGGGTTCGGTGAGCAGTTCTTC. Protein: CASSLAGFGEQFF.

The chain joins TRBV4-3 to TRBJ2-2; maybe TRBD2 (5 bases). Trimming took off 0 bases at V and 5 bases at J, with 7 bases between the two ends. CDR3 length: 14 amino acids. Germline V CDR1 and CDR2: LGHNA, YSLEER. The CDR3 bases are TGCGCCAGCAGCCAAGAGGACTCTACCGGGGAGCTGTTTTTT. Its protein is CASSQEDSTGELFF.

In this sample, this clone turned up a few times. DNA of the CDR3: TGTGCCAGCAGCCCGCCCTCGTCCCAAGAGACCCAGTACTTC. Protein: CASSPPSSQETQYF. The chain links TRBV7-9 to TRBJ2-5, with D uncertain. The CDR3 length is 14 residues. Germline CDR1 reads SEHNR; CDR2 reads FQNEAQ (reference sequence). V lost 5 bases to trimming and J lost 1 base, with 11 bases between them.